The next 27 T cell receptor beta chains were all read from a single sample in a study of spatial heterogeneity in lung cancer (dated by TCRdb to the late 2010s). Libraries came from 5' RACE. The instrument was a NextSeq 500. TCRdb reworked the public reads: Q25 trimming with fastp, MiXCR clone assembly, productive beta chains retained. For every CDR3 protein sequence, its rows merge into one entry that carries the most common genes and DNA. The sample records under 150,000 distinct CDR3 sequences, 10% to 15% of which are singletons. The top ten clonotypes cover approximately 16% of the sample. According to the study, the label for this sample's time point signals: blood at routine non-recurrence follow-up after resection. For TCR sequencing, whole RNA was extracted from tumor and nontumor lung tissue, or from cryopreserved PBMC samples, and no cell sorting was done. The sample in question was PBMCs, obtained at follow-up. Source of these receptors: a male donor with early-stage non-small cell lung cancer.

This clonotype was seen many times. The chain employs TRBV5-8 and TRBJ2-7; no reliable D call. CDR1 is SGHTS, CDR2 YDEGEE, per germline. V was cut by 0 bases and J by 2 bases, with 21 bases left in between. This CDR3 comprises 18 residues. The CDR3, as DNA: TGTGCCAGCAGCTTGGAATGGCCCACTACGTCAGGCCCCTACGAGCAGTACTTC. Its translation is CASSLEWPTTSGPYEQYF.

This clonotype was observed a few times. CDR3 amino acids: CASSVAQLNTGELFF. In DNA, the CDR3 is TGTGCCAGCAGCGTAGCTCAGTTGAACACCGGGGAGCTGTTTTTT. J is TRBJ2-2 and V is TRBV9; D is unclear. The V end lost 0 bases, the J end lost 1 base, and 7 bases lay between the germline ends. The CDR3 is made up of 15 amino acids. CDR1 and CDR2 (germline): SGDLS, YYNGEE.

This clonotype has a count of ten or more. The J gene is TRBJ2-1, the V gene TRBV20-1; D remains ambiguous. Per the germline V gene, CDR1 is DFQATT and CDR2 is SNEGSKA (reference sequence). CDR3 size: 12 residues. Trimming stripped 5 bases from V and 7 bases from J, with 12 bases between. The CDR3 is CSAPQTENEQFF. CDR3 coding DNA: TGCAGTGCTCCCCAAACAGAGAATGAGCAGTTCTTC.

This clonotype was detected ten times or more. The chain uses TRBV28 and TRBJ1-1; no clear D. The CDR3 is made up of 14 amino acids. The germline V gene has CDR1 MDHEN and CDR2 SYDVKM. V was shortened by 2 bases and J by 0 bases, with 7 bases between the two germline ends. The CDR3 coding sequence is TGTGCCAGCAGTTTACATGGGATGAACACTGAAGCTTTCTTT. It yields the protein CASSLHGMNTEAFF.

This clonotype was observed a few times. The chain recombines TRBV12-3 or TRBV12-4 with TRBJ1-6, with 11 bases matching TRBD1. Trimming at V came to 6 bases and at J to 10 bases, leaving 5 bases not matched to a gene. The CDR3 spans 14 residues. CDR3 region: CASSRTGGVSPLHF. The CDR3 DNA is TGTGCCAGCAGCAGGACAGGGGGCGTATCACCCCTCCACTTT.

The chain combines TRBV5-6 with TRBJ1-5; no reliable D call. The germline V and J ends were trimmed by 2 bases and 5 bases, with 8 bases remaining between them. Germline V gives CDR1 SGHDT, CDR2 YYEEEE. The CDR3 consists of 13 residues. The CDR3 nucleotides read TGTGCCAGCAGCTTTTGGAGTGATCAGCCCCAGCATTTT. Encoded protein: CASSFWSDQPQHF.

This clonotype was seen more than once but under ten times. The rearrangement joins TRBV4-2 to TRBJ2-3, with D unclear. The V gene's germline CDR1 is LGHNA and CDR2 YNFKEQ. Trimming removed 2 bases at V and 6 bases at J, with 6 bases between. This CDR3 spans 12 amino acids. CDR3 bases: TGTGCCAGCAGCCAACAGATGGATACGCAGTATTTT. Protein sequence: CASSQQMDTQYF.

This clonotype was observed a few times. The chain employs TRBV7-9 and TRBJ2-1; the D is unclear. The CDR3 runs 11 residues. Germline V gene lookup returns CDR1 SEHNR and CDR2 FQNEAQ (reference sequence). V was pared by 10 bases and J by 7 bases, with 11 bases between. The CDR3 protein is CATFYVNEQFF. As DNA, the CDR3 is TGTGCCACCTTTTACGTAAATGAGCAGTTCTTC.

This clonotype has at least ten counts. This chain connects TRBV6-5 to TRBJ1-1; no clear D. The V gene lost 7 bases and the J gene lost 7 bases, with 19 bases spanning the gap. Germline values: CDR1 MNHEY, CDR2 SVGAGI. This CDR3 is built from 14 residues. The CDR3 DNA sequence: TGTGCCAGCACGGCGGGCGGGGAATTGAGTGAAGCTTTCTTT. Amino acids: CASTAGGELSEAFF.

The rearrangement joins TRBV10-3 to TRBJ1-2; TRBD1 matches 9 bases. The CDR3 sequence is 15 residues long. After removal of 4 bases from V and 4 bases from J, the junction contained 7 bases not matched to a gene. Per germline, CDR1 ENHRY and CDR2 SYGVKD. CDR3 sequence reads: CAISGAGQGSYGYTF. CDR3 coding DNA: TGTGCCATCAGTGGCGCCGGACAGGGGTCCTATGGCTACACCTTC.

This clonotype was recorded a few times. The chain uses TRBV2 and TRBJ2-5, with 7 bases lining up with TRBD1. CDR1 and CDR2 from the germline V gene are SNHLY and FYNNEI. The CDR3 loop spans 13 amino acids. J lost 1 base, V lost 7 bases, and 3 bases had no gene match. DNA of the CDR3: TGTGCCAGCATGGGGGACAGCCAAGAGACCCAGTACTTC. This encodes CASMGDSQETQYF.

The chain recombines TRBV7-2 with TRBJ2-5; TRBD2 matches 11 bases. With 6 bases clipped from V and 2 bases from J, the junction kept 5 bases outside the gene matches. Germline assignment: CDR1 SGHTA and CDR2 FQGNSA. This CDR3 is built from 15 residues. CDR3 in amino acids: CASSSGTSGQETQYF. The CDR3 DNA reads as TGTGCCAGCAGTTCAGGGACTAGCGGTCAAGAGACCCAGTACTTC.

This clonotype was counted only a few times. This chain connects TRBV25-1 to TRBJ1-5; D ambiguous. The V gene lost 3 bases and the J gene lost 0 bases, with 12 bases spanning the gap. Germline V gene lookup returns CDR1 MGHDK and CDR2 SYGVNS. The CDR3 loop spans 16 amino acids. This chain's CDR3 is CASSDGRARSNQPQHF. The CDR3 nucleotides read TGTGCCAGCAGTGATGGGCGGGCTCGTAGCAATCAGCCCCAGCATTTT.

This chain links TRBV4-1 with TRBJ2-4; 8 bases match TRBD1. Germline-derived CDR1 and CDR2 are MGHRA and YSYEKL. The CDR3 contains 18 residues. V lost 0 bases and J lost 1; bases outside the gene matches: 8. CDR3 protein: CASSQDSSRQGAKNIQYF. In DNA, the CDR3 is TGCGCCAGCAGCCAAGATTCATCGCGACAGGGGGCCAAAAACATTCAGTACTTC.

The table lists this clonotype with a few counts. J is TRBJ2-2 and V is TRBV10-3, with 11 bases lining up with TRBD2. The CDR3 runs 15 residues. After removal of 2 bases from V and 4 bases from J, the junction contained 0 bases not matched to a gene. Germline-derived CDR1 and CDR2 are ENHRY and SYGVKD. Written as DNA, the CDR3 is TGTGCCATCAGTGAGGGACTAGCGGGCACCGGGGAGCTGTTTTTT. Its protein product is CAISEGLAGTGELFF.

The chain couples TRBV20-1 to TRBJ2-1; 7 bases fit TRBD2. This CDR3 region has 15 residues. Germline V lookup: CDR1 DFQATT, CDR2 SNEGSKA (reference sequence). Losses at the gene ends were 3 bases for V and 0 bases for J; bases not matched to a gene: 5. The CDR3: CSARALAASYNEQFF. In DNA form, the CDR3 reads TGCAGTGCTAGGGCCCTAGCGGCCTCCTACAATGAGCAGTTCTTC.

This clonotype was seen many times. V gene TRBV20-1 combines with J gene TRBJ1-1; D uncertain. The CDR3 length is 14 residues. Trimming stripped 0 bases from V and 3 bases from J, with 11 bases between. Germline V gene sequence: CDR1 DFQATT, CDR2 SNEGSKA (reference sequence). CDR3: CSARDQQTYTEAFF. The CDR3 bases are TGCAGTGCTAGAGATCAACAGACTTACACTGAAGCTTTCTTT.

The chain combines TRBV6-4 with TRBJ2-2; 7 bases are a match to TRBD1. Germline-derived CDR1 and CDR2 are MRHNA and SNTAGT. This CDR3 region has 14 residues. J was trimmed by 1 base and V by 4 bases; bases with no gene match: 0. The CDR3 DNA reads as TGTGCCAGCAGTGGGACAGGGAACACCGGGGAGCTGTTTTTT. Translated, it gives CASSGTGNTGELFF.

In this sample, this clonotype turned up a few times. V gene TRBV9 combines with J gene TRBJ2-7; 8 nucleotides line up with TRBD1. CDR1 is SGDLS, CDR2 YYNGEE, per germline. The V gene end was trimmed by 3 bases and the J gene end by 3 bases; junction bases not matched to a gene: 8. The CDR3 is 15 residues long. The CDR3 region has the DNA TGTGCCAGCAGCGCATTCGGACAGGGTGGCTACGAGCAGTACTTC. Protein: CASSAFGQGGYEQYF.

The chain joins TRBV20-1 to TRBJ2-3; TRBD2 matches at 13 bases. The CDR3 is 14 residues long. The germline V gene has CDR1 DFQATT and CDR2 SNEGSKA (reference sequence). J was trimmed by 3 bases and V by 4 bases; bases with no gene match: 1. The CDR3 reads CSATGLAGTDTQYF. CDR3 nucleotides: TGCAGTGCTACGGGACTAGCGGGGACAGATACGCAGTATTTT.

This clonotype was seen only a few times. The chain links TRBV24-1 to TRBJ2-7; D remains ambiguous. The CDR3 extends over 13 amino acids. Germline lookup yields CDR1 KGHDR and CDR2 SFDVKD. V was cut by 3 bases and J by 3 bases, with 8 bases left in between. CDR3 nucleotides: TGTGCCACCAGTGATCCCGCGATCTACGAGCAGTACTTC. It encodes CATSDPAIYEQYF.

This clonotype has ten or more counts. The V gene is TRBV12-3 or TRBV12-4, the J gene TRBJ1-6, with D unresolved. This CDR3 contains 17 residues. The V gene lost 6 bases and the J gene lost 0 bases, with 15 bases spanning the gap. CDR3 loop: CASSPDRLSSYNSPLHF. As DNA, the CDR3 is TGTGCCAGCAGCCCCGATCGTCTGAGCTCCTATAATTCACCCCTCCACTTT.

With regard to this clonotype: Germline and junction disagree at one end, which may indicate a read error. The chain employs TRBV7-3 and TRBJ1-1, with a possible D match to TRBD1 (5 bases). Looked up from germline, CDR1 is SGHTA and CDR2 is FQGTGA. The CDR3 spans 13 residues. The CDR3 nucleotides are TGTGCCAGCAGCCTCACCCCGGGGCCCCAACAGGTCTTT. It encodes CASSLTPGPQQVF.

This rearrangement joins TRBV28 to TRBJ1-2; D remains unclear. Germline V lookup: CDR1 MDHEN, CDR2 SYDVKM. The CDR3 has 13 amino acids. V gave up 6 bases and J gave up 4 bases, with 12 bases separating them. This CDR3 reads CASSPERSYGYTF. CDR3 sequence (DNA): TGTGCCAGCAGCCCAGAGCGGTCCTATGGCTACACCTTC.

The CDR3 protein is CSVEDPGFSYEQYF. The CDR3 nucleotides are TGCAGCGTTGAAGATCCAGGGTTCTCCTACGAGCAGTACTTC. The chain is built from TRBV29-1 and TRBJ2-7, with D possibly matching TRBD1 (5 bases). The V and J ends lost 0 bases and 0 bases respectively, with 9 bases between them. Germline V CDR1 and CDR2: SQVTM, ANQGSEA. The CDR3 has 14 residues.

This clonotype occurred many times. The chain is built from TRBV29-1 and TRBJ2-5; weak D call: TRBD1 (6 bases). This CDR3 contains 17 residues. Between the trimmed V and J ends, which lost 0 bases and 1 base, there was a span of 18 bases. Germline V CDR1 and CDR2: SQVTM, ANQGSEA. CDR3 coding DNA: TGCAGCGTTGAAGAGCAAAGAGCAGGGGCAAGCCAAGAGACCCAGTACTTC. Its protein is CSVEEQRAGASQETQYF.

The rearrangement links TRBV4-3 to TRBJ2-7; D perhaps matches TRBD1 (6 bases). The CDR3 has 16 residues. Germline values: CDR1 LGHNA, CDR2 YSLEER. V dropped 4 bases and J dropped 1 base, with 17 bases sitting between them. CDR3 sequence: CASSRMTGTSSYEQYF. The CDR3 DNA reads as TGCGCCAGCAGCCGGATGACCGGGACATCTTCCTACGAGCAGTACTTC.